This passage covers 15 T cell receptor beta chains from one sample sequenced in a study of radiotherapy plus CTLA-4 blockade in lung cancer. The protocol was immunoSEQ multiplex PCR, while the TCRdb copy is restricted to in-frame clones and leaves out a portion. The sample yields over 100,000 clones, over 65% seen once. The material sequenced was peripheral blood, taken from a patient treated with radiotherapy plus ipilimumab. These receptors originate from a human donor with non-small cell lung cancer that progressed on radiotherapy plus ipilimumab. Some clones in this sample may be carry-over from other donors' samples.

The rearrangement joins TRBV27 to TRBJ2-1; D not certain. V lost 5 bases, J lost 9 bases, and 17 bases lay in between. The CDR3 runs to 14 residues. From germline, CDR1 is MNHEY and CDR2 SMNVEV (reference sequence). CDR3 coding DNA: TGTGCCAGCAGTCCCCTCGAGGCTGATAGTGAGCAGTTCTTC. Encoded protein: CASSPLEADSEQFF.

The table lists this clone with a few counts. V and J are TRBV7-6 and TRBJ2-1; D possibly matches TRBD1 or TRBD2 (5 bases each). The CDR3 sequence is 14 residues long. Germline values: CDR1 SGHVS, CDR2 FNYEAQ. V dropped 4 bases and J dropped 0 bases, with 7 bases sitting between them. The CDR3 is CASSSGTSYNEQFF. DNA of the CDR3: TGTGCCAGCAGCTCCGGGACCTCCTACAATGAGCAGTTCTTC.

V usage is TRBV9 and J usage is TRBJ2-5, with D uncertain. Trimming removed 0 bases from V and 5 bases from J, with 8 bases in between. This CDR3 has 13 amino acids. Germline V gives CDR1 SGDLS, CDR2 YYNGEE. Here the CDR3 DNA reads TGTGCCAGCAGCGTAGACTCCGGGGAGACCCAGTACTTC. This encodes CASSVDSGETQYF.

This clone was observed once. This chain connects TRBV5-5 to TRBJ2-5, with 7 nucleotides matching TRBD1. Trimming cost V 2 bases and J 3 bases; bases outside gene matches: 7. The CDR3 sequence is 15 residues long. Germline lookup yields CDR1 SGHKS and CDR2 YYEKEE (reference sequence). Here the CDR3 DNA reads TGTGCCAGCAGCTTTGAAGGGACAGCTGAAGAGACCCAGTACTTC. Translation: CASSFEGTAEETQYF. The whole variable domain, remainder taken from reference TRBV5-5 and TRBJ2-5, is DAGVTQSPTHLIKTRGQQVTLRCSPISGHKSVSWYQQVLGQGPQFIFQYYEKEERGRGNFPDRFSARQFPNYSSELNVNALLLGDSALYLCASSFEGTAEETQYFGPGTRLLVL.

J is TRBJ1-4 and V is TRBV5-4, with a possible D match to TRBD1 (5 bases). Per the germline V gene, CDR1 is SGHNT and CDR2 is YYREEE (reference sequence). The CDR3 runs 14 residues. The ends were cut back, 2 bases at V and 8 bases at J, with 13 bases in the middle. The chain's CDR3 is CASSFFGGGEKLFF. CDR3 DNA sequence: TGTGCCAGCAGCTTTTTCGGGGGAGGCGAAAAACTGTTTTTT.

CDR3 region: CAWSGWTGADFTNEKLFF. The CDR3, as DNA: TGTGCCTGGAGTGGCTGGACAGGGGCCGATTTCACTAATGAAAAACTGTTTTTT. The rearrangement uses TRBV30 and TRBJ1-4; 9 nucleotides agree with TRBD1. The germline V gene encodes CDR1 GTSNPN and CDR2 SVGIG (reference sequence). This CDR3 has 18 residues. After removal of 1 base from V and 2 bases from J, the junction contained 11 bases not matched to a gene.

This rearrangement joins TRBV2 to TRBJ1-3, with 8 bases that match TRBD1. J gave up 0 bases and V 6 bases, and 13 bases lay outside the gene matches. Germline CDR1 SNHLY, CDR2 FYNNEI. The CDR3 loop spans 18 amino acids. The CDR3 DNA reads TGTGCCAGCAGGTTACAGGGGGACGCCGCCTTCTCTGGAAACACCATATATTTT. It yields the protein CASRLQGDAAFSGNTIYF. The full variable domain, its missing parts supplied by reference TRBV2 and TRBJ1-3, is EPEVTQTPSHQVTQMGQEVILRCVPISNHLYFYWYRQILGQKVEFLVSFYNNEISEKSEIFDDQFSVERPDGSNFTLKIRSTKLEDSAMYFCASRLQGDAAFSGNTIYFGEGSWLTVV.

This chain links TRBV10-3 with TRBJ2-3, with TRBD1 matching over 7 bases. The CDR3 runs 11 residues. CDR1 and CDR2 (germline): ENHRY, SYGVKD. The ends lost 10 bases at V and 4 bases at J; junction bases unmatched: 2. The CDR3 spells CASRGSDTQYF. The CDR3 DNA reads TGTGCCAGCAGGGGGTCAGATACGCAGTATTTT.

The chain couples TRBV7-8 to TRBJ2-3; D is possibly TRBD1 (6 bases). Trimming removed 3 bases from V and 3 bases from J, with 16 bases in between. Germline V gene sequence: CDR1 SGHVS, CDR2 FQNEAQ. The CDR3 spans 16 residues. The CDR3 bases are TGTGCCAGCAGCTTTAACAGGGCCTACGCAACAGATACGCAGTATTTT. This encodes CASSFNRAYATDTQYF.

This clone was observed a single time. V is TRBV28 and J is TRBJ2-7, with no clear D. V lost 5 bases and J 0 bases, leaving 11 bases between the germline ends. There are 14 residues in the CDR3. Per germline, CDR1 MDHEN and CDR2 SYDVKM. The DNA of the CDR3 is TGTGCCAGCAGTGAAAAGAGAAACTCCTACGAGCAGTACTTC. Protein product: CASSEKRNSYEQYF.

The chain recombines TRBV7-9 with TRBJ1-2; TRBD1 is a possible D gene (6 bases). The CDR3 totals 15 residues. The germline gives CDR1 SEHNR, CDR2 FQNEAQ (reference sequence). The V end lost 3 bases, the J end lost 4 bases, and 15 bases lay between the germline ends. The CDR3: CASSFWGRESYGYTF. The CDR3 DNA reads as TGTGCCAGCAGCTTTTGGGGGCGCGAGTCCTATGGCTACACCTTC.

This clone was detected only once. The gene calls are TRBV28 and TRBJ1-4, with 9 bases identical to TRBD1. CDR3 length equals 14 residues. Germline CDR1 is MDHEN and CDR2 is SYDVKM. The V gene end was trimmed by 4 bases and the J gene end by 5 bases; junction bases not matched to a gene: 2. As DNA, the CDR3 is TGTGCCAGCAGTTATGGGACAGGGAATGAAAAACTGTTTTTT. Amino acid sequence: CASSYGTGNEKLFF.

This chain uses TRBV7-2 with TRBJ2-1; 7 bases line up with TRBD2. CDR1 is SGHTA and CDR2 is FQGNSA in the germline V gene. V shed 3 bases and J 3 bases; nucleotides not matched to a gene: 5. This CDR3 has 15 residues. The CDR3 is CASSFQAGFYNEQFF. CDR3 nucleotide sequence: TGTGCCAGCAGCTTTCAAGCGGGGTTCTACAATGAGCAGTTCTTC. The full variable domain, rest sourced from reference TRBV7-2 and TRBJ2-1, is GAGVSQSPSNKVTEKGKDVELRCDPISGHTALYWYRQSLGQGLEFLIYFQGNSAPDKSGLPSDRFSAERTGGSVSTLTIQRTQQEDSAVYLCASSFQAGFYNEQFFGPGTRLTVL.

The gene calls are TRBV11-1 and TRBJ2-5; D not resolved. Germline V gene lookup returns CDR1 SGHAT and CDR2 FQDESV (reference sequence). Trimming took off 1 base at V and 5 bases at J, with 11 bases between the two ends. The CDR3 extends over 14 amino acids. The CDR3 DNA follows: TGTGCCAGCAGCTTAGGAGGTTATTGGGAGACCCAGTACTTC. Its protein is CASSLGGYWETQYF.

The chain is built from TRBV7-3 and TRBJ2-2; D ambiguous. Between the trimmed V and J ends, which lost 3 bases and 6 bases, there was a span of 5 bases. The CDR3 spans 12 residues. CDR1 and CDR2 (germline): SGHTA, FQGTGA. Here the CDR3 DNA reads TGTGCCAGCAGCTTGTTACCCGGGGAGCTGTTTTTT. Translation: CASSLLPGELFF. Drawing the rest from reference TRBV7-3 and TRBJ2-2, the complete variable domain is GAGVSQTPSNKVTEKGKYVELRCDPISGHTALYWYRQSLGQGPEFLIYFQGTGAADDSGLPNDRFFAVRPEGSVSTLKIQRTERGDSAVYLCASSLLPGELFFGEGSRLTVL.